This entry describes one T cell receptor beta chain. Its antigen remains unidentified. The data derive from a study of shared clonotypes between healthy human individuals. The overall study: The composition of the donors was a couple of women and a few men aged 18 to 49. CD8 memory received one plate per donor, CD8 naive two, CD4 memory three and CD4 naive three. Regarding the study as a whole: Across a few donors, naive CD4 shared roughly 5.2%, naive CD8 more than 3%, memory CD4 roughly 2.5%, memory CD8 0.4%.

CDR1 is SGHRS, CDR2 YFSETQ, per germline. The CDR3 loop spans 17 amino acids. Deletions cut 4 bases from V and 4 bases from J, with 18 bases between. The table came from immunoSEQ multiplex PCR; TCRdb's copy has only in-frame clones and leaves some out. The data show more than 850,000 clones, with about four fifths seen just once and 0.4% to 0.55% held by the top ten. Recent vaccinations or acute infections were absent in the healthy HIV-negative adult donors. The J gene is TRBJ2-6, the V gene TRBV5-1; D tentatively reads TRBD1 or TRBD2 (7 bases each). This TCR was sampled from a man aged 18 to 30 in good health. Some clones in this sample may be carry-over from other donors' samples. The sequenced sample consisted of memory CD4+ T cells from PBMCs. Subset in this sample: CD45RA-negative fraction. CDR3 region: CASSTTTGRVGANVLTF. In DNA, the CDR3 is TGCGCCAGCAGCACCACGACAGGGAGGGTGGGGGCCAACGTCCTGACTTTC.